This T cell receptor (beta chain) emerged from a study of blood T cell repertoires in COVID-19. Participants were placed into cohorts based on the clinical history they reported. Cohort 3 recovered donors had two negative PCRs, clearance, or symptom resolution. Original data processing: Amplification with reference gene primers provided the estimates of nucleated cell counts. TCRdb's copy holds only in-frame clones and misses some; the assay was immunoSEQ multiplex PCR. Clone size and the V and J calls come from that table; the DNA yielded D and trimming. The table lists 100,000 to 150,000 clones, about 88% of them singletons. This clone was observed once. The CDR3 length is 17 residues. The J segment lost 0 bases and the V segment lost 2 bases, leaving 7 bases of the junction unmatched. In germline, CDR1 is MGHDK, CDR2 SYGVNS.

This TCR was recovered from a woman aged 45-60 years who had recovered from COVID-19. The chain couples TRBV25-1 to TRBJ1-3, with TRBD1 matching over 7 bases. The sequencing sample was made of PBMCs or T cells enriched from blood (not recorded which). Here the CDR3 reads CASSETRGQPSGNTIYF. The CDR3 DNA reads TGTGCCAGCAGTGAAACCAGGGGACAGCCCTCTGGAAACACCATATATTTT. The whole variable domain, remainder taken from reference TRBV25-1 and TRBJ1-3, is EADIYQTPRYLVIGTGKKITLECSQTMGHDKMYWYQQDPGMELHLIHYSYGVNSTEKGDLSSESTVSRIRTEHFPLTLESARPSHTSQYLCASSETRGQPSGNTIYFGEGSWLTVV.